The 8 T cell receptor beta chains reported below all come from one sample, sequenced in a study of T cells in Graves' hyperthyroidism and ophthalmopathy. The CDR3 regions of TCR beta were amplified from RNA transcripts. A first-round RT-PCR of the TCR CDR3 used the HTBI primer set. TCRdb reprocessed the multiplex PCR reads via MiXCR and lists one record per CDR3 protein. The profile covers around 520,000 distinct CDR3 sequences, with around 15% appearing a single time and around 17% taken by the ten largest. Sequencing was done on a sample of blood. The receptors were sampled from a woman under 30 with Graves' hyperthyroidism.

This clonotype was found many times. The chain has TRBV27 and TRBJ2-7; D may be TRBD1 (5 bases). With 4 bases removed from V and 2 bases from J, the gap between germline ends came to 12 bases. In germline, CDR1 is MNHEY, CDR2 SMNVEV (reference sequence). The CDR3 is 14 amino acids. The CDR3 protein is CASSSSRDAYEQYF. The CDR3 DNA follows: TGTGCCAGCAGTTCCTCCAGGGATGCCTACGAGCAGTACTTC.

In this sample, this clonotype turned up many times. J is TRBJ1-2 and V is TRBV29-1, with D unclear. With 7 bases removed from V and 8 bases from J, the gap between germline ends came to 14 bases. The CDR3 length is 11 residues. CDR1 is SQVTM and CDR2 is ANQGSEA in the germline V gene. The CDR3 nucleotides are TGCAGCGCCGTGCCGGGTTCGGGCTACACCTTC. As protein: CSAVPGSGYTF.

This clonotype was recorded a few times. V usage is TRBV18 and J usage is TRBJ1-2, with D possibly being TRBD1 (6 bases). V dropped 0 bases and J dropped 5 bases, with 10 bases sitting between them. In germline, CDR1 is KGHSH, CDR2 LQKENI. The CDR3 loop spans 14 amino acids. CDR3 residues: CASSPPAQGYGYTF. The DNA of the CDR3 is TGTGCCAGCTCACCACCGGCACAGGGTTATGGCTACACCTTC.

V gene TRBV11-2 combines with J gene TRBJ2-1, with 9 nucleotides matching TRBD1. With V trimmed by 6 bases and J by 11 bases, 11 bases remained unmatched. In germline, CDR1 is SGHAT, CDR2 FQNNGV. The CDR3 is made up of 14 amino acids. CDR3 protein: CASSAGQGRLKQFF. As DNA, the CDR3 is TGTGCCAGCAGTGCGGGACAGGGAAGGTTAAAGCAGTTCTTC.

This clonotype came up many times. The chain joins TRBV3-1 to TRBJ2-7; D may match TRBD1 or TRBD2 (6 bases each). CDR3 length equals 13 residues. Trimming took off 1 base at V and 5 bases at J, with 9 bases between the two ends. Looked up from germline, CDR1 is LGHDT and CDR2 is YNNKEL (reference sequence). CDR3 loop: CASSQGRGDEQYF. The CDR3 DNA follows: TGTGCCAGCAGCCAAGGGAGGGGGGACGAGCAGTACTTC.

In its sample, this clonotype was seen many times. The CDR3 DNA is TGTGCCTGGAGTGTAGGTAGCCGAGAGACCCAGTACTTC. It is translated as CAWSVGSRETQYF. The rearrangement uses TRBV30 and TRBJ2-5; no firm D call. The CDR3 totals 13 residues. Germline CDR1 GTSNPN, CDR2 SVGIG (reference sequence). Trimming removed 0 bases from V and 4 bases from J, with 9 bases in between.

CDR3 sequence (DNA): TGTGCCAGCAGAGACGCTAGCGGGAGGGCCGTCAATGAGCAGTTCTTC. The encoded protein is CASRDASGRAVNEQFF. The chain carries TRBV6-1 and TRBJ2-1, with 12 bases lining up with TRBD2. This CDR3 is 16 amino acids long. Germline V gene sequence: CDR1 MNHNS, CDR2 SASEGT. Losses at the gene ends were 6 bases for V and 6 bases for J; bases not matched to a gene: 9.

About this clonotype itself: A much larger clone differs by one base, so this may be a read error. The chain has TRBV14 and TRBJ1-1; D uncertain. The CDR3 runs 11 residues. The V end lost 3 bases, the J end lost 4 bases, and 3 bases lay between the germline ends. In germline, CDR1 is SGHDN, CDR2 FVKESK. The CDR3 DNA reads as TGTGCCAGCAGCCATGGCACTGAAGCTTTCTTT. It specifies CASSHGTEAFF.